This T cell receptor beta chain was recovered during a study of cytomegalovirus exposure and HLA in healthy donors. Trimming shortened V by 6 bases and J by 6 bases, and 18 bases separated the two germline ends. The CDR3 runs to 15 residues. CDR1 MNHEY and CDR2 SVGAGI come from the germline V gene. Use of 60 Vbeta and 13 Jbeta primers characterized the PCR. TCRdb's table, derived via immunoSEQ multiplex PCR, lists solely in-frame clones and lacks some. The data contain around 140,000 clones, roughly three quarters of them singletons. This receptor was taken from a woman aged 55-70 years in good health and CMV-seronegative. The chain is built from TRBV6-5 and TRBJ2-1; tentatively, D is TRBD1 (6 bases). The specimen sequenced was PBMCs. CDR3 amino acids: CASSPGQGNLNEQFF. DNA of the CDR3: TGTGCCAGCAGCCCGGGGCAGGGGAATCTCAATGAGCAGTTCTTC.